This T cell receptor beta chain appears in the sequencing data of a study of shared clonotypes between healthy human individuals. The CDR3 is 14 amino acids. From germline, CDR1 is SGHKS and CDR2 YYEKEE (reference sequence). V lost 4 bases to trimming and J lost 5 bases, with 15 bases between them. Some clones are missing from TCRdb's copy, which holds only in-frame ones; the method was immunoSEQ multiplex PCR. The sample gives fewer than 2.5 million clones, over 85% of which show up once; approximately 0.35% is in the top ten. The chain employs TRBV5-5 and TRBJ1-2; D might be TRBD1 (5 bases). Input material: naive CD4+ T cells from PBMCs. Regarding subset: CD45RA+ positively selected. The receptor comes from a man between 18 and 35 years old in good health. Some clones in this sample may be carry-over from other donors' samples. CDR3 bases: TGTGCCAGCAGCCCGACAGTATTTACTTATGGCTACACCTTC. This sequence encodes CASSPTVFTYGYTF.